This TCR beta chain appears in the sequencing data of a study of siplizumab effects on memory and regulatory T cells. Study results and caveats: Phenotypic classification as naive or memory proved unattainable for roughly 80-96% of proliferating CD4+ or CD8+ clones. Greater diversity than memory cells seemed evident in naive T cells, which also appeared to be major alloresponse contributors. Sequences that were alloreactive and traceable to unstimulated CD4+ memory cells were significantly reduced by siplizumab.

This table comes from immunoSEQ multiplex PCR, and its TCRdb copy is limited to in-frame clones, with some not included. The data hold about 50,000 clones, with roughly 92% observed a single time. The CDR3 runs to 14 residues. Germline CDR1 is MNHNY and CDR2 is SVGAGI (reference sequence). V lost 4 bases to trimming and J lost 5 bases; unmatched junction nucleotides: 5. In the case of this clone: The antigen remains unidentified.

This TCR derives from a human donor in good health. The sequencing input was CD8+ T cells sorted from blood. The V gene is TRBV6-6, the J gene TRBJ2-1; TRBD1 aligns across 7 bases. The CDR3: CASSWDSSNNEQFF. CDR3 nucleotides: TGTGCCAGCAGTTGGGACAGTTCTAACAATGAGCAGTTCTTC.